The present T cell receptor (beta chain) was sequenced within a study of blood T cell repertoires in COVID-19. Study information: The samples span acute and convalescent COVID-19 from the United States, Italy and Spain. From T cells, B-cell-depleted T cells, or PBMCs came the material, which was cDNA or gDNA.

Original handling: Reference gene primers were amplified, and this amplification served to estimate nucleated cell counts. The table came from immunoSEQ multiplex PCR; TCRdb's copy has only in-frame clones and leaves some out. D and trimming were read from the DNA, whereas the V and J calls and clone size are those reported in that table. The sample consists of fewer than 35,000 clones, roughly 90% of them appearing once. The V end lost 8 bases, the J end lost 0 bases, and 8 bases lay between the germline ends. Germline V gives CDR1 MGHRA, CDR2 YSYEKL. The CDR3 covers 13 residues. This receptor was taken from a man aged 70-80 years with active or convalescent COVID-19. The sample consisted of peripheral blood. This rearrangement joins TRBV4-1 to TRBJ1-3; D is possibly TRBD1 (6 bases). The CDR3 loop is CASRQDSGNTIYF. In nucleotides, the CDR3 is TGCGCCAGCCGACAGGACTCTGGAAACACCATATATTTT.